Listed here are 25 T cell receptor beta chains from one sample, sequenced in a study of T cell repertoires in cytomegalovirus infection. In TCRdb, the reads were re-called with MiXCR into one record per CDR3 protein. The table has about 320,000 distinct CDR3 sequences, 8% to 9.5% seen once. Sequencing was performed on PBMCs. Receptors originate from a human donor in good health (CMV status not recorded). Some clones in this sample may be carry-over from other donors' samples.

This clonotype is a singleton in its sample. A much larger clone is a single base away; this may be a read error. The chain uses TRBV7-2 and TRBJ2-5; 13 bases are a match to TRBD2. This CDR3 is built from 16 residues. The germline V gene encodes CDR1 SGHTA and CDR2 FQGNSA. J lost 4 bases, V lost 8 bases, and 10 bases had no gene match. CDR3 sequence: CASCLRTSGRIETQYF. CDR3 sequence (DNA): TGTGCCAGCTGCCTTAGGACTAGCGGGAGAATAGAGACCCAGTACTTC.

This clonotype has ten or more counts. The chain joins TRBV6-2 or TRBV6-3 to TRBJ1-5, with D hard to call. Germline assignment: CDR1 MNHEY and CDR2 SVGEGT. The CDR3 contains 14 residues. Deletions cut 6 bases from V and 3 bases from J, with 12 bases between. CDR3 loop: CASSLGPFNQPQHF. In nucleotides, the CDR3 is TGTGCCAGCAGCCTTGGACCTTTCAATCAGCCCCAGCATTTT.

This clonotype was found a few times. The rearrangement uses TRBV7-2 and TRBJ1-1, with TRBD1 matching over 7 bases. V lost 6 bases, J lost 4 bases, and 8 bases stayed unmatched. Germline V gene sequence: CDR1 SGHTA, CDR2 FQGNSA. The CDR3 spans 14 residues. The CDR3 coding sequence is TGTGCCAGCAGTAGACGACAGGGTGGCACTGAAGCTTTCTTT. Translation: CASSRRQGGTEAFF.

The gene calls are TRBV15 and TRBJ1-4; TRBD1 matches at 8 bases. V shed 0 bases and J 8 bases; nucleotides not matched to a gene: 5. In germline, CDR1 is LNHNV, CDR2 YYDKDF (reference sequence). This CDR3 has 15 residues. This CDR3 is CATSRDRGRIEKLFF. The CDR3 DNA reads TGTGCCACCAGCAGAGACAGGGGGCGCATAGAAAAACTGTTTTTT.

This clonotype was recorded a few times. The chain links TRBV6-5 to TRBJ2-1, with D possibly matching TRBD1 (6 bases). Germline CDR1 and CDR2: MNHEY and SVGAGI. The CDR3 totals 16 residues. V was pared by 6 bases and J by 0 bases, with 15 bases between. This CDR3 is CASRRGTTNSYNEQFF. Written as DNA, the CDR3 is TGTGCCAGCAGGAGGGGGACAACCAACTCCTACAATGAGCAGTTCTTC.

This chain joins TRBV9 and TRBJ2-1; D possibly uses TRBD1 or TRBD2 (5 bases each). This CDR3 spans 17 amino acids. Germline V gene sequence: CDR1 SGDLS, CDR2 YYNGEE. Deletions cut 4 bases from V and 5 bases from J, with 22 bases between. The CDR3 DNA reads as TGTGCCAGCAGCCCTTCAACTTTGGGGGAGTGGAACAATGAGCAGTTCTTC. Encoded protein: CASSPSTLGEWNNEQFF.

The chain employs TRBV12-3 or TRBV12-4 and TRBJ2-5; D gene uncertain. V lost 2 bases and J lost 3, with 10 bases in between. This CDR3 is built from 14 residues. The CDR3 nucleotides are TGTGCCAGCAGTTTATGGCTAATAGAAGAGACCCAGTACTTC. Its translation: CASSLWLIEETQYF.

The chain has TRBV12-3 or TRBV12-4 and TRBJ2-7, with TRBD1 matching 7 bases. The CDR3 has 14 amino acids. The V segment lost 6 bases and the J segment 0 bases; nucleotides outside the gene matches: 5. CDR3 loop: CASRQTGSSYEQYF. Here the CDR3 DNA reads TGTGCCAGCAGACAGACAGGGAGCTCCTACGAGCAGTACTTC.

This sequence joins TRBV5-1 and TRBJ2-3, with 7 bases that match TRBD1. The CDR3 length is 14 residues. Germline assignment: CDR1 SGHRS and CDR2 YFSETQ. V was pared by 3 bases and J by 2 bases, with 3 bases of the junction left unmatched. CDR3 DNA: TGCGCCAGCAGCTACGGGACAGTCACAGATACGCAGTATTTT. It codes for CASSYGTVTDTQYF.

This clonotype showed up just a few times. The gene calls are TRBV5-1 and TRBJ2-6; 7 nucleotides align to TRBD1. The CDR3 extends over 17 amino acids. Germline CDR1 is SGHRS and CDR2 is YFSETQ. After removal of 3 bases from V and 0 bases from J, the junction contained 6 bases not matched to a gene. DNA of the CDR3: TGCGCCAGCAGCTCGGGACAGCTGACCTCTGGGGCCAACGTCCTGACTTTC. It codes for CASSSGQLTSGANVLTF. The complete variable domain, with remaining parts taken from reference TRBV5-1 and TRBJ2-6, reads KAGVTQTPRYLIKTRGQQVTLSCSPISGHRSVSWYQQTPGQGLQFLFEYFSETQRNKGNFPGRFSGRQFSNSRSEMNVSTLELGDSALYLCASSSGQLTSGANVLTFGAGSRLTVL.

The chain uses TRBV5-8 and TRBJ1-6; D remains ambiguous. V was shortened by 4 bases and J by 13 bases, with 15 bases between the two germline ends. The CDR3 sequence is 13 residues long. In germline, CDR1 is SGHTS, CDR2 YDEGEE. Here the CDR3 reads CASSPEGVTPLHF. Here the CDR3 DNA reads TGTGCCAGCAGCCCAGAGGGAGTGACTCCCCTCCACTTT.

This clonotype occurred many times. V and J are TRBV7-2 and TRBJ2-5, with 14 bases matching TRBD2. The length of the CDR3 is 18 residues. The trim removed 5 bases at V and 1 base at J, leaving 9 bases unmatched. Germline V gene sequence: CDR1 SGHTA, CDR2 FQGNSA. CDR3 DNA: TGTGCCAGCAGCGCAGGAATAGGACTAGCGGGGGGCCAAGAGACCCAGTACTTC. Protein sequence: CASSAGIGLAGGQETQYF.

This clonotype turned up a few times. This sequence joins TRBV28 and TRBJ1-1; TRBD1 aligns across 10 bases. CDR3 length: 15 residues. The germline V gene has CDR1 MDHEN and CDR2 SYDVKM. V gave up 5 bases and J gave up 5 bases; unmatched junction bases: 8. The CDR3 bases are TGTGCCAGCAGTGTGTCGACAGGGGGCTGGACTGAAGCTTTCTTT. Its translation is CASSVSTGGWTEAFF.

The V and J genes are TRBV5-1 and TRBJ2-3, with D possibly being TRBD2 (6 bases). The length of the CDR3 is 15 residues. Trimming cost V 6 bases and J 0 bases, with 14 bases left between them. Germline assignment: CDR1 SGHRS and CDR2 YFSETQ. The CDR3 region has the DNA TGCGCCAGCAATTCCGGGGGATCCAGCACAGATACGCAGTATTTT. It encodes CASNSGGSSTDTQYF. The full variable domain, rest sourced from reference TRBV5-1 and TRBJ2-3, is KAGVTQTPRYLIKTRGQQVTLSCSPISGHRSVSWYQQTPGQGLQFLFEYFSETQRNKGNFPGRFSGRQFSNSRSEMNVSTLELGDSALYLCASNSGGSSTDTQYFGPGTRLTVL.

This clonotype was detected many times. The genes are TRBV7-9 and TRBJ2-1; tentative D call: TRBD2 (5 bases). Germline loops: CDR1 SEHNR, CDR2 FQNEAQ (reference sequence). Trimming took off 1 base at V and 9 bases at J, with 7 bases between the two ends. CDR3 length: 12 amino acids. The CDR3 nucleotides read TGTGCCAGCAGCTTAGGTGGAGGTGAGCAGTTCTTC. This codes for CASSLGGGEQFF.

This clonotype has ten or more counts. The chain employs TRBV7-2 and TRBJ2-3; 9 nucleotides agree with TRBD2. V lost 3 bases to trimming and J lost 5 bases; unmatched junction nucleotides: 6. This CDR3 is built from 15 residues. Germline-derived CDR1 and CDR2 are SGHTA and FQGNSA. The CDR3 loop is CASSLAPLAGDTQYF. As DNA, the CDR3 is TGTGCCAGCAGCTTGGCCCCACTAGCGGGAGATACGCAGTATTTT.

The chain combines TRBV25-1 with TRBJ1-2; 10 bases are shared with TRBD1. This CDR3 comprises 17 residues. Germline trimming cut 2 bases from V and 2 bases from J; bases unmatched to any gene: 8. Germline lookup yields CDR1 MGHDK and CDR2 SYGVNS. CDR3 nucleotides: TGTGCCAGCAGTGAAACGGTCGGGACAGGGGCGAACTATGGCTACACCTTC. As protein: CASSETVGTGANYGYTF.

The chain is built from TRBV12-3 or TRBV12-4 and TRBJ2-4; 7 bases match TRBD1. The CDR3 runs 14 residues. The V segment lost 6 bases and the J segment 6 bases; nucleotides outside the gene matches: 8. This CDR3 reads CASRPTRQGNIQYF. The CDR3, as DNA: TGTGCCAGCAGACCAACAAGACAGGGAAACATTCAGTACTTC.

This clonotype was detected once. CDR3 residues: CASSPNGAAINEQFF. As DNA, the CDR3 is TGTGCCAGCAGCCCAAATGGAGCGGCGATAAATGAGCAGTTCTTC. V usage is TRBV14 and J usage is TRBJ2-1, with D possibly TRBD2 on 5 matching bases. CDR3 length equals 15 residues. The germline V gene has CDR1 SGHDN and CDR2 FVKESK. V lost 4 bases and J lost 7, with 17 bases in between. The entire variable domain, with the rest obtained from reference TRBV14 and TRBJ2-1, is as follows: EAGVTQFPSHSVIEKGQTVTLRCDPISGHDNLYWYRRVMGKEIKFLLHFVKESKQDESGMPNNRFLAERTGGTYSTLKVQPAELEDSGVYFCASSPNGAAINEQFFGPGTRLTVL.

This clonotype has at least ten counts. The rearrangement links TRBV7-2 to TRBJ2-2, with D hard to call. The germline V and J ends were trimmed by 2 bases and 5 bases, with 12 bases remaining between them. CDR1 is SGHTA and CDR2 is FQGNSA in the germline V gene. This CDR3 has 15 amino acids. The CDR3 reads CASSLSWAKTGELFF. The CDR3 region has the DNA TGTGCCAGCAGCTTAAGTTGGGCCAAAACCGGGGAGCTGTTTTTT.

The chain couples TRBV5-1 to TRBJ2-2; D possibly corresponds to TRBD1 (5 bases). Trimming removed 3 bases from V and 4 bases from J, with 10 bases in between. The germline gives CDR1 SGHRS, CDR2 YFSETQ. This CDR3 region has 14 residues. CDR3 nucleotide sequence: TGCGCCAGCAGCTCGACAGTTGCCACCGGGGAGCTGTTTTTT. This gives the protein CASSSTVATGELFF. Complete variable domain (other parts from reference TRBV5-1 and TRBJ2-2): KAGVTQTPRYLIKTRGQQVTLSCSPISGHRSVSWYQQTPGQGLQFLFEYFSETQRNKGNFPGRFSGRQFSNSRSEMNVSTLELGDSALYLCASSSTVATGELFFGEGSRLTVL.

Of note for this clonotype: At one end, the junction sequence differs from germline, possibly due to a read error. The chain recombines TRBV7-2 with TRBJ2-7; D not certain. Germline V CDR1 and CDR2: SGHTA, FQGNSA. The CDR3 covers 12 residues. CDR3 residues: CANSLAGYEQYF. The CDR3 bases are TGTGCCAACAGCTTAGCTGGTTACGAGCAGTACTTC.

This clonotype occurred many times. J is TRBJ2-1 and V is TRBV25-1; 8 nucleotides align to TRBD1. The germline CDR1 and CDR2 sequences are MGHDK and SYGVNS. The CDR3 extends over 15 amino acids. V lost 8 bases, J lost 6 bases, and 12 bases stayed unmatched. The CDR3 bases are TGTGCCAGCTCACCAGGGGGCCCTTGGGGCAATGAGCAGTTCTTC. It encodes CASSPGGPWGNEQFF.

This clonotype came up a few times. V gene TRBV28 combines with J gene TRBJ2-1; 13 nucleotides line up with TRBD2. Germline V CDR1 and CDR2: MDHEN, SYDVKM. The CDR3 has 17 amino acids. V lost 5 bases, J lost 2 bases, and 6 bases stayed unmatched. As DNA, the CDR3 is TGTGCCAGCAGTCCCGAAGGACTAGCGGGAGCCTACAATGAGCAGTTCTTC. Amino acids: CASSPEGLAGAYNEQFF.

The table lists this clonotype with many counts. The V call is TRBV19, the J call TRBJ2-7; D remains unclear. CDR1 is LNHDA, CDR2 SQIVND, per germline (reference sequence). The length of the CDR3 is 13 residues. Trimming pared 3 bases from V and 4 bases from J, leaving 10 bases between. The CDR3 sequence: CASSMRHSYEQYF. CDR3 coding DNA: TGTGCCAGTAGTATGCGACATTCATACGAGCAGTACTTC.